In this sample, the clone carrying this T cell receptor (beta chain) turned up a few times. Its antigen is undetermined. This entry belongs to a study of response to subunit inactivated influenza vaccine. Points from the study as a whole: With each seasonal influenza vaccination, the authors suggested, few new T cells are recruited.

TCRdb re-derived calls from the RT-PCR reads in MiXCR, one entry per CDR3 protein. The table includes hundreds of thousands of distinct CDR3 sequences, approximately 17% detected once. Deletions cut 2 bases from V and 6 bases from J, with 18 bases between. Germline V lookup: CDR1 SGHDT, CDR2 YYEEEE. This CDR3 is built from 16 residues. The TCR originated in a man aged 50 to 59 who received an inactivated influenza vaccine. The source material was PBMCs from blood, sampled about 5 days after vaccination. V is TRBV5-6 and J is TRBJ2-1; D is ambiguous. CDR3 sequence: CASSLTPGLGGNEQFF. CDR3 nucleotides: TGTGCCAGCAGCTTAACTCCGGGTCTAGGTGGCAATGAGCAGTTCTTC. The variable domain in full, completed from reference TRBV5-6 and TRBJ2-1, reads DAGVTQSPTHLIKTRGQQVTLRCSPKSGHDTVSWYQQALGQGPQFIFQYYEEEERQRGNFPDRFSGHQFPNYSSELNVNALLLGDSALYLCASSLTPGLGGNEQFFGPGTRLTVL.